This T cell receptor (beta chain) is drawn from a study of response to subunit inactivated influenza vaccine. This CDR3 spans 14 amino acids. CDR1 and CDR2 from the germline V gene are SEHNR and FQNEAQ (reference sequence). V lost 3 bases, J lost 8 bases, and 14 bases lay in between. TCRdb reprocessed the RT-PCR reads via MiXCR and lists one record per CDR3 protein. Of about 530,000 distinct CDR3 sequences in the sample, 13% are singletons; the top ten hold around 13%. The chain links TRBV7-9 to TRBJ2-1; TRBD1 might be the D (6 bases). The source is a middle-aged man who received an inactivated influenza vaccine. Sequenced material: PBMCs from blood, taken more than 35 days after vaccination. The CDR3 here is CASSFVTGNHEQFF. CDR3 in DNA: TGTGCCAGCAGCTTCGTTACAGGGAACCATGAGCAGTTCTTC.